This T cell receptor (beta chain) was sequenced during a study of blood T cell repertoires in COVID-19. The wider study: T cells, B-cell-depleted T cells, or PBMCs supplied cDNA or gDNA.

This table comes from immunoSEQ multiplex PCR, and its TCRdb copy is limited to in-frame clones, with some not included. The sample includes over 110,000 clones, roughly 85% seen only once; the top ten take approximately 3.6%. The CDR3 consists of 12 residues. CDR1 and CDR2 from the germline V gene are SGHRS and YFSETQ. Trimming removed 5 bases from V and 5 bases from J, with 8 bases in between. This TCR was sampled from a man aged 55 to 70 with acute or convalescent COVID-19. This rearrangement joins TRBV5-1 to TRBJ2-1; D is ambiguous. The sample was peripheral blood. CDR3 sequence (DNA): TGCGCCAGCAGTTGGTCAGACAATGAGCAGTTCTTC. Its translation: CASSWSDNEQFF. Full variable domain (outside the CDR3, taken from reference TRBV5-1 and TRBJ2-1): KAGVTQTPRYLIKTRGQQVTLSCSPISGHRSVSWYQQTPGQGLQFLFEYFSETQRNKGNFPGRFSGRQFSNSRSEMNVSTLELGDSALYLCASSWSDNEQFFGPGTRLTVL.